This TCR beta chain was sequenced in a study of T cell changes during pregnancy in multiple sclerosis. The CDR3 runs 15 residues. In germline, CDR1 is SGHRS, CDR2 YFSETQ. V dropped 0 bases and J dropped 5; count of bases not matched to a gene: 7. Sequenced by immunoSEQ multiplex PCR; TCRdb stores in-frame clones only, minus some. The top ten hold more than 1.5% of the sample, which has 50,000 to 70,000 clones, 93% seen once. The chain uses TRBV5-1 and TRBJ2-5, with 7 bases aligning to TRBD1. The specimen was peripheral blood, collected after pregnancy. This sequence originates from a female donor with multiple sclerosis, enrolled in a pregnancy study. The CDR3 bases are TGCGCCAGCAGCTTGGCGACAGGGCTTGGGGAGACCCAGTACTTC. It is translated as CASSLATGLGETQYF. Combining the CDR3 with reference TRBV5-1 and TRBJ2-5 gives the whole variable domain KAGVTQTPRYLIKTRGQQVTLSCSPISGHRSVSWYQQTPGQGLQFLFEYFSETQRNKGNFPGRFSGRQFSNSRSEMNVSTLELGDSALYLCASSLATGLGETQYFGPGTRLLVL.